These T cell receptor beta chains were read from a single sample in a study of shared clonotypes between healthy human individuals. Clones were read by immunoSEQ multiplex PCR, and TCRdb kept only the in-frame ones, dropping some. This sample yields almost 700,000 clones, of which 92% are seen a single time; nearly 25% belongs to the top ten. Material: naive CD8+ T cells sorted from blood. Receptors were obtained from a man aged 25-40 years in good health. Both conserved end residues are part of each CDR3. A D gene is named only where the DNA matches it firmly. The size of a clone is reported for some rows only, either as once, few or many, or as a class for expanded clones.

size: NA; V: TRBV27; J: TRBJ2-1; D: NA; DNA: TGTGCCAGCGCAGTCTTACAGTCGATCTCCTACAATGAGCAGTTCTTC; CDR3: CASAVLQSISYNEQFF
size: NA; V: TRBV30; J: TRBJ2-5; D: NA; DNA: TGTGCCTGGAGTTACCTGTCCCAACCGGGGATCGAAGAGACCCAGTACTTC; CDR3: CAWSYLSQPGIEETQYF
size: NA; V: TRBV19; J: TRBJ2-7; D: NA; DNA: TGTGCCAGTGCCTGGGGAGGTTCAGGCGAGCAGTACTTC; CDR3: CASAWGGSGEQYF
size: NA; V: TRBV7-9; J: TRBJ2-3; D: NA; DNA: TGTGCCAGCAGCTTAAGTGGTGAGGTCCAATTAAACCAGCAGTATTTT; CDR3: CASSLSGEVQLNQQYF
size: NA; V: TRBV6-4; J: TRBJ2-1; D: TRBD2; DNA: TGTGCCAGCAGTGACTCGGGGAGGGGCTCCTACAATGAGCAGTTCTTC; CDR3: CASSDSGRGSYNEQFF
size: NA; V: TRBV29-1; J: TRBJ2-7; D: TRBD1; DNA: TGCAGCGTTGATTCGGTGGGGGACAGCCAGTACTTC; CDR3: CSVDSVGDSQYF
size: once; V: TRBV29-1; J: TRBJ1-1; D: NA; DNA: TGCAGCGTTGATGGGGGTGGGACTGAAGCTTTCTTT; CDR3: CSVDGGGTEAFF
size: NA; V: TRBV27; J: TRBJ2-1; D: NA; DNA: TGTGCCACCCTGTATCGCGGGGCAGGGAAAAGCAATGAGCAGTTCTTC; CDR3: CATLYRGAGKSNEQFF
size: NA; V: TRBV29-1; J: TRBJ1-2; D: TRBD1; DNA: TGCAGCGTTGAACAGGGGGAATTTTCCTATGGCTACACCTTC; CDR3: CSVEQGEFSYGYTF
size: NA; V: TRBV6-5; J: TRBJ2-1; D: NA; DNA: TGTGCCAGAACGCTTCGGGGAGGCGGAGGGGCTGAGCAGTTCTTC; CDR3: CARTLRGGGGAEQFF
size: NA; V: TRBV5-6; J: TRBJ1-4; D: NA; DNA: TGTGCCAGCAGCTTTTGGGGGGCTGGAGAAAAACTGTTTTTT; CDR3: CASSFWGAGEKLFF
size: NA; V: TRBV6-6; J: TRBJ1-4; D: TRBD1; DNA: TGTGCCAGCAGTTACCTCCCAGGGGGGACTAATGAAAAACTGTTTTTT; CDR3: CASSYLPGGTNEKLFF
size: NA; V: TRBV2; J: TRBJ1-2; D: NA; DNA: TGTGCCAGCAGTGAAACCCAGGGAGGCTATGGCTACACCTTC; CDR3: CASSETQGGYGYTF
size: NA; V: TRBV23-1; J: TRBJ1-2; D: TRBD1; DNA: TGCGCCAGCAGTCAATCGAGCCGACAGGGCCCCTATGGCTACACCTTC; CDR3: CASSQSSRQGPYGYTF
size: NA; V: TRBV15; J: TRBJ2-3; D: TRBD2; DNA: TGTGCCACCTCCAGTCCAGCGGGAGTGACAGATACGCAGTATTTT; CDR3: CATSSPAGVTDTQYF
size: once; V: TRBV7-3; J: TRBJ2-3; D: NA; DNA: TGTGCCAGCAGCCCGCTGGGCACAGATACGCAGTATTTT; CDR3: CASSPLGTDTQYF
size: NA; V: TRBV19; J: TRBJ2-1; D: TRBD2; DNA: TGTGCCAGTTCTCTAGCGGGTTACAATGAGCAGTTCTTC; CDR3: CASSLAGYNEQFF
size: NA; V: TRBV5-5; J: TRBJ2-7; D: NA; DNA: TGTGCCAGCAGCCTTTTGGACGGACCCTACGAGCAGTACTTC; CDR3: CASSLLDGPYEQYF
size: NA; V: TRBV11-1; J: TRBJ2-1; D: NA; DNA: TGTGCCAGCAGCCTCGAAACCAGGGTTTCGTCCTACAATGAGCAGTTCTTC; CDR3: CASSLETRVSSYNEQFF
size: once; V: TRBV7-9; J: TRBJ2-1; D: TRBD1; DNA: TGTGCCAGCAGCCATCGGGACAGGGTCAATGAGCAGTTCTTC; CDR3: CASSHRDRVNEQFF
size: once; V: TRBV4-3; J: TRBJ2-1; D: NA; DNA: TGCGCCAGCAGCTACGGAACCTACCCGAGCTCCTACAATGAGCAGTTCTTC; CDR3: CASSYGTYPSSYNEQFF
size: NA; V: TRBV7-9; J: TRBJ2-1; D: TRBD2; DNA: TGTGCCAGCAGCTTAGCGCCGGGACTAGCTGTTGAGCAGTTCTTC; CDR3: CASSLAPGLAVEQFF
size: NA; V: TRBV7-2; J: TRBJ2-2; D: NA; DNA: TGTGCCAGCAGCTACCCCAGGGAGATGGCGAACACCGGGGAGCTGTTTTTT; CDR3: CASSYPREMANTGELFF
size: NA; V: TRBV15; J: TRBJ2-7; D: TRBD1; DNA: TGTGCCACCAGCAGAGGACAGGGCGCCTACGAGCAGTACTTC; CDR3: CATSRGQGAYEQYF
size: NA; V: TRBV28; J: TRBJ1-2; D: NA; DNA: TGTGCCAGCAGTTTCGTCGGGGGGAAGGATGGCTACACCTTC; CDR3: CASSFVGGKDGYTF
size: few; V: TRBV5-6; J: TRBJ2-1; D: TRBD2; DNA: TGTGCCAGCAGCTTGTTTACTGGGGCTAGCGGGAGTCTCTATGAGCAGTTCTTC; CDR3: CASSLFTGASGSLYEQFF
size: NA; V: TRBV13; J: TRBJ2-1; D: NA; DNA: TGTGCCAGCAGCTTAGGCCCGGGGGAGTACTCCTACAATGAGCAGTTCTTC; CDR3: CASSLGPGEYSYNEQFF
size: NA; V: TRBV5-5; J: TRBJ2-7; D: NA; DNA: TGTGCCAGCAGCTTGGAATGGCCGGGCGGCTCCTACGAGCAGTACTTC; CDR3: CASSLEWPGGSYEQYF
size: NA; V: TRBV4-3; J: TRBJ2-2; D: NA; DNA: TGCGCCAGCAGCCAAGGGGTAGTGACCGGGGAGCTGTTTTTT; CDR3: CASSQGVVTGELFF
size: NA; V: TRBV27; J: TRBJ1-2; D: NA; DNA: TGTGCCAGCAGTATAACGAACTGGTTAGGAGTGAACTATGGCTACACCTTC; CDR3: CASSITNWLGVNYGYTF
size: NA; V: TRBV7-9; J: TRBJ2-3; D: NA; DNA: TGTGCCAGCAGCTTAATGTACCCCCACACAGATACGCAGTATTTT; CDR3: CASSLMYPHTDTQYF
size: NA; V: TRBV27; J: TRBJ2-2; D: TRBD1; DNA: TGTGCCAGCAGTTTATATAGGGGGCTGGTCGGGGAGCTGTTTTTT; CDR3: CASSLYRGLVGELFF
size: NA; V: TRBV21-1; J: TRBJ2-7; D: NA; DNA: TGTGCCAGCAGCCTTAAAAACGAGCAGTACTTC; CDR3: CASSLKNEQYF
size: few; V: TRBV6-5; J: TRBJ2-3; D: NA; DNA: TGTGCCAGCAGTGGGGACAGCACAGATACGCAGTATTTT; CDR3: CASSGDSTDTQYF
size: NA; V: TRBV4-1; J: TRBJ1-4; D: NA; DNA: TGCGCCAGCAGCCAATTCGGGTTTACTGAAAAACTGTTTTTT; CDR3: CASSQFGFTEKLFF
size: once; V: TRBV28; J: TRBJ2-1; D: NA; DNA: TGTGCCAGCAGCCTAGGGCGGGTGGCTGTTGGCGATGAGCAGTTCTTC; CDR3: CASSLGRVAVGDEQFF
size: NA; V: TRBV28; J: TRBJ1-4; D: NA; DNA: TGTGCCAGCAGTGCCGACAGTTTCACTAATGAAAAACTGTTTTTT; CDR3: CASSADSFTNEKLFF
size: NA; V: TRBV15; J: TRBJ2-7; D: NA; DNA: TGTGCCACCAGCAGAGGGACTGGATCCTACGAGCAGTACTTC; CDR3: CATSRGTGSYEQYF
size: NA; V: TRBV27; J: TRBJ2-1; D: NA; DNA: TGTGCCAGCAGTTTATTGAATGAGCAGTTCTTC; CDR3: CASSLLNEQFF
size: many; V: TRBV28; J: TRBJ1-2; D: NA; DNA: TGTGCCATCGGTAGAAACTATGGCTACACCTTC; CDR3: CAIGRNYGYTF
size: NA; V: TRBV6-5; J: TRBJ2-7; D: TRBD2; DNA: TGTGCCAGCAGTTACGGGGGGGTCGAGCAGTACTTC; CDR3: CASSYGGVEQYF
size: NA; V: TRBV15; J: TRBJ2-5; D: TRBD2; DNA: TGTGCCACCAGCAGGCTAGCGGGAGAGACCCAGTACTTC; CDR3: CATSRLAGETQYF